This TCR beta chain stems from a study of Ad26.COV2.S vaccination and SARS-CoV-2 variants. Study-level points and caveats: Following vaccination, spike-specific CD8+ and CD4+ T cell responses reportedly exhibited substantial breadth. Participants given vaccine showed non-spike TCR breadth similar to that of placebo recipients. Analyses that measured TCR breadth and depth may have underestimated total T cell responses. Relative to placebo recipients, vaccine recipients exhibited elevated spike-specific TCR breadth.

Here immunoSEQ multiplex PCR was the method, and the copy in TCRdb shows in-frame clones only, minus some. Seen here are approximately 340,000 clones, 92% observed once, and the top ten hold under 5%. Germline lookup yields CDR1 LNHDA and CDR2 SQIVND (reference sequence). The CDR3 has 14 amino acids. Germline trimming cut 6 bases from V and 1 base from J; bases unmatched to any gene: 3. About this clone: Its antigen remains unidentified.

Material: peripheral blood, obtained after recovery from COVID-19. The TCR sequence derives from a human donor who had recovered from COVID-19. The rearrangement links TRBV19 to TRBJ2-5, with TRBD1 identical over 9 bases. The CDR3 region has the DNA TGTGCCAGTAGCCGGACAGGGGCCCAAGAGACCCAGTACTTC. Its protein product is CASSRTGAQETQYF.